This T cell receptor (beta chain) was profiled in a study of tumor and adjacent non-tumor tissue in lung cancer. Study conclusions and caveats: In normal lung, the top 100 clones were significantly more dominant than in tumor. Shorter survival was associated with higher TCR diversity in tumors.

No cell sorting was done before RNA was extracted from the tissue. The normal lung tissue was taken more than 3 cm from the tumor edge. Notes on this clonotype: Its antigen is currently unknown.

The CDR3 has 18 residues. Germline V gene lookup returns CDR1 MNHNS and CDR2 SASEGT. Deletions cut 9 bases from V and 11 bases from J, with 36 bases between. Three rounds of nested PCR, following a modified ARM-PCR protocol, produced the TCRbeta library. TCRdb reprocessed the multiplex PCR reads with MiXCR, giving one entry per CDR3 protein. The data contain about 98,000 distinct CDR3 sequences, about 80% of them singletons. This sequence joins TRBV6-1 and TRBJ2-3; D is possibly TRBD2 (6 bases). This sequence originates from a man aged 60-69 years with small cell lung cancer. Source material: distant non-tumor lung tissue. This CDR3 reads CARNSLGAGLLGSEQQYF. The CDR3 DNA reads as TGTGCCAGGAACTCCCTTGGGGCGGGACTCTTGGGCTCGGAGCAGCAGTATTTT.